This T cell receptor beta chain was recovered during a study of early T cells in non-severe SARS-CoV-2 infection. CDR3 size: 10 residues. CDR1 is SQVTM, CDR2 ANQGSEA, per germline. About this clonotype: A much larger clone sits a single nucleotide away, making a read error possible.

Unique molecular identifier tags were affixed to discrete cDNA molecules. TCRdb reprocessed the 5' RACE reads via MiXCR and lists one record per CDR3 protein. This sample yields around 53,000 distinct CDR3 sequences, of which 6% to 8% are seen a single time; 5.8% belongs to the top ten. The specimen sequenced was whole blood. This clonotype originated in an adult who was a healthcare worker with PCR-confirmed SARS-CoV-2 infection or an uninfected control (not recorded which). The chain joins TRBV29-1 to TRBJ2-1; D ambiguous. CDR3 loop: CSVRYNEKFF. The CDR3 DNA reads as TGCAGCGTCCGATACAATGAGAAGTTCTTC.